Listed here are 15 T cell receptor beta chains from one sample, sequenced in a study of control samples from healthy donors and cancer patients. The table came from immunoSEQ multiplex PCR; TCRdb's copy has only in-frame clones and leaves some out. The sample includes 82,000 or so clones, roughly 93% seen only once; the top ten take 4.8%. The sequenced material came from blood. The receptors come from a woman aged 18-29 years in good health.

This clone was recorded a few times. The chain has TRBV3-1 (or the pseudogene TRBV3-2) and TRBJ2-7, with 10 positions matching TRBD2. V trimming: 0 bases; J trimming: 12 bases; junction bases outside the gene matches: 26. CDR3 size: 20 residues. Germline V CDR1 and CDR2: LGHDT, YNNKEL (reference sequence). CDR3 in DNA: TGTGCCAGCAGCCAAGAGGGGCGGGAAGAACTAGCGGGACCCTTAGGAGATTTGTACTTC. It is translated as CASSQEGREELAGPLGDLYF.

V gene TRBV25-1 combines with J gene TRBJ2-7, with D hard to call. CDR3 length: 15 amino acids. CDR1 MGHDK and CDR2 SYGVNS come from the germline V gene. Trimming removed 4 bases at V and 0 bases at J, with 13 bases between. In DNA, the CDR3 is TGTGCCAGCAGTGCAAGTGCACAGCACTCCTACGAGCAGTACTTC. It translates to CASSASAQHSYEQYF.

As concerns this clone: At one of its ends the junction is not consistent with the germline gene, which may arise from a read error. The chain has TRBV7-7 and TRBJ1-1; D uncertain. Germline loops: CDR1 SSHAT, CDR2 FNYEAQ (reference sequence). The CDR3 runs 13 residues. The CDR3 protein is CASSLDMNTEAFF. CDR3 in DNA: TGTGCTAGCAGCTTAGACATGAACACTGAAGCTTTCTTT.

V and J are TRBV11-2 and TRBJ1-6; 7 bases are shared with TRBD1. CDR3 size: 15 residues. The germline gives CDR1 SGHAT, CDR2 FQNNGV. V dropped 5 bases and J dropped 7; count of bases not matched to a gene: 8. The CDR3 nucleotides read TGTGCCAGCAGCGAACCGGGACAGATGAATTCACCCCTCCACTTT. Its protein is CASSEPGQMNSPLHF.

The V and J genes are TRBV11-2 and TRBJ2-7, with 8 nucleotides matching TRBD1. CDR1 is SGHAT, CDR2 FQNNGV, per germline. The CDR3 has 15 amino acids. V lost 0 bases to trimming and J lost 2 bases; unmatched junction nucleotides: 3. The CDR3 reads CASSLETGVTYEQYF. The CDR3 nucleotides read TGTGCCAGCAGCTTAGAGACAGGGGTGACCTACGAGCAGTACTTC.

The rearrangement joins TRBV28 to TRBJ2-2, with 9 bases identical to TRBD2. Germline V gene sequence: CDR1 MDHEN, CDR2 SYDVKM. The V and J ends lost 8 bases and 5 bases, in that order; junction bases with no gene match: 9. CDR3 size: 15 residues. In DNA, the CDR3 is TGTGCCAGCGGGGGCGGGAGGGCCGAAACCGGGGAGCTGTTTTTT. As protein: CASGGGRAETGELFF.

The chain couples TRBV19 to TRBJ1-5, with no clear D. The germline gives CDR1 LNHDA, CDR2 SQIVND (reference sequence). V lost 4 bases and J 3 bases, leaving 16 bases between the germline ends. This CDR3 is built from 16 residues. This CDR3 reads CASSTAVGRANQPQHF. The CDR3 region has the DNA TGTGCCAGTAGTACCGCCGTCGGCAGAGCCAATCAGCCCCAGCATTTT.

The V gene is TRBV25-1, the J gene TRBJ1-2; 7 bases fit TRBD1. Unmatched junction bases numbered 10, after V lost 4 bases and J lost 8 bases. CDR1 and CDR2 from the germline V gene are MGHDK and SYGVNS. This CDR3 comprises 14 residues. CDR3 nucleotide sequence: TGTGCCAGCAGTGCACAGGGGTTCGGCTACGGCTACACCTTC. Translated, it gives CASSAQGFGYGYTF.

This clone has just one count. The chain has TRBV9 and TRBJ1-6, with D possibly TRBD1 on 5 matching bases. Between the trimmed V and J ends, which lost 4 bases and 8 bases, there was a span of 16 bases. Germline V gene lookup returns CDR1 SGDLS and CDR2 YYNGEE. CDR3 size: 15 residues. In DNA, the CDR3 is TGTGCCAGCAGCCCTTCGGCAGGAGGGGATTCACCCCTCCACTTT. It specifies CASSPSAGGDSPLHF.

This clone was picked up one time. The chain has TRBV28 and TRBJ2-4; 7 bases are shared with TRBD1. This CDR3 contains 14 residues. Trimming took 9 bases from V and 6 from J; bases not matched to a gene: 11. Germline V gene lookup returns CDR1 MDHEN and CDR2 SYDVKM. The CDR3 bases are TGTGCCAGTCTTCGAGAGGGGGCAGGAAACATTCAGTACTTC. Translation: CASLREGAGNIQYF.

Here the CDR3 DNA reads TGTGCCAGCAGCTTAGAAATCTGGGAGACCCAGTACTTC. Its translation is CASSLEIWETQYF. The rearrangement joins TRBV11-2 to TRBJ2-5; unclear D gene. Trimming removed 0 bases from V and 5 bases from J, with 7 bases in between. The CDR3 totals 13 residues. Germline V gene lookup returns CDR1 SGHAT and CDR2 FQNNGV.

V and J are TRBV11-2 and TRBJ2-5; perhaps TRBD2 as D (5 bases). Looked up from germline, CDR1 is SGHAT and CDR2 is FQNNGV. The CDR3 spans 13 residues. V gave up 8 bases and J gave up 5 bases, with 15 bases separating them. Written as DNA, the CDR3 is TGTGCCAGCGTAACTAGGTTCGGGGAGACCCAGTACTTC. Amino acid sequence: CASVTRFGETQYF.

The chain links TRBV5-1 to TRBJ1-6; a weak D match, TRBD1 (5 bases). Looked up from germline, CDR1 is SGHRS and CDR2 is YFSETQ. The germline V and J ends were trimmed by 4 bases and 7 bases, with 18 bases remaining between them. The CDR3 extends over 16 amino acids. The CDR3 DNA follows: TGCGCCAGCAGCCCATCCATCGCCAGGGTAAATTCACCCCTCCACTTT. It encodes CASSPSIARVNSPLHF.

The chain combines TRBV19 with TRBJ2-5; 15 bases line up with TRBD2. Germline V gives CDR1 LNHDA, CDR2 SQIVND (reference sequence). This CDR3 contains 17 residues. With 5 bases clipped from V and 1 base from J, the junction kept 5 bases outside the gene matches. The CDR3 sequence is CASSPRTSGRAQETQYF. The CDR3 region has the DNA TGTGCCAGTAGTCCACGGACTAGCGGGAGGGCCCAAGAGACCCAGTACTTC.

The chain is built from TRBV5-6 and TRBJ2-5, with 9 bases fitting TRBD1. V was pared by 3 bases and J by 4 bases, with 4 bases of the junction left unmatched. Germline-derived CDR1 and CDR2 are SGHDT and YYEEEE. CDR3 length: 14 residues. The CDR3 DNA reads TGTGCCAGCAGCTCCGACAGGGGGACAGAGACCCAGTACTTC. Protein sequence: CASSSDRGTETQYF.